This T cell receptor (beta chain) stems from a study of shared clonotypes between healthy human individuals. General observations from the study: A small donor pool kept down the genetic and exposure-history diversity that was represented. Sequencing depth was expected to affect clonotype sharing among donors.

The genomic DNA of each subset was split evenly across several immunoSEQ plates. The assay was immunoSEQ multiplex PCR, and TCRdb's table has in-frame clones only and misses some. The table has about 1.5 million clones, around 98% seen once. Germline V gene sequence: CDR1 MNHNS, CDR2 SASEGT. V was trimmed by 6 bases and J by 7 bases, leaving 10 bases between them. The CDR3 sequence is 12 residues long. Turning to this clone: Its cognate antigen is unknown.

V usage is TRBV6-1 and J usage is TRBJ1-5, with D unclear. Sequenced material: naive CD4+ T cells sorted from blood. Subset given: CD45RA+ positively selected. The source of this sequence is a man aged 25 to 40 in good health. The CDR3 loop reads CASREGGQPQHF. As DNA, the CDR3 is TGTGCCAGCAGGGAGGGAGGACAGCCCCAGCATTTT.